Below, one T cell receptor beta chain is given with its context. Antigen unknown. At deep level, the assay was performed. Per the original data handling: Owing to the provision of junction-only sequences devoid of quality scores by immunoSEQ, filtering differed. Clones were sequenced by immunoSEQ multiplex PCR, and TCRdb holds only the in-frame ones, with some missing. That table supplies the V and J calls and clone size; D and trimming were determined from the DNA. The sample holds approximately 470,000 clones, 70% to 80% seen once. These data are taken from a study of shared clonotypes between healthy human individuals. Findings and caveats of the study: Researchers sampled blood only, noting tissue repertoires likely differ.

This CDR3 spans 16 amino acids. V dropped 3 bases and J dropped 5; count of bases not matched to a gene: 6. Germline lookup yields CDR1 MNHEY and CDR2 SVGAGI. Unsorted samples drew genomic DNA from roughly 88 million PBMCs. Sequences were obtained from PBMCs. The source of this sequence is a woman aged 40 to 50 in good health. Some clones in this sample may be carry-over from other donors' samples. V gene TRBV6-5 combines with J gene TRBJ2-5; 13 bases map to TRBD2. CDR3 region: CASSYTKGLAGETQYF. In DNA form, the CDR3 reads TGTGCCAGCAGTTATACGAAGGGACTAGCGGGGGAGACCCAGTACTTC.